Shown below are 5 T cell receptor beta chains from a single sample sequenced in a study of OX40 agonist ivuxolimab in advanced cancers. Assay used: immunoSEQ multiplex PCR; TCRdb lists only in-frame clones, some missing. Among over 45,000 clones listed, roughly 91% were seen once. The specimen was CD4+ or CD8+ T cells sorted from blood, collected in a trial of the OX40 agonist ivuxolimab. Receptor source: an adult with an advanced solid tumor such as melanoma, head and neck, liver or kidney cancer.

This sequence joins TRBV5-1 and TRBJ2-1, with 8 bases identical to TRBD1. CDR1 and CDR2 (germline): SGHRS, YFSETQ. Germline trimming cut 0 bases from V and 6 bases from J; bases unmatched to any gene: 2. CDR3 size: 14 residues. In DNA form, the CDR3 reads TGCGCCAGCAGCTTGGCCGGGACAGGCAATGAGCAGTTCTTC. The encoded protein is CASSLAGTGNEQFF.

The chain couples TRBV11-2 to TRBJ1-5; tentatively, D is TRBD1 (6 bases). Germline V gene data show CDR1 as SGHAT and CDR2 as FQNNGV. This CDR3 comprises 18 residues. V lost 1 base, J lost 0 bases, and 16 bases lay in between. The CDR3 spells CASSLGREGGYSNQPQHF. As DNA, the CDR3 is TGTGCCAGCAGCTTAGGTAGAGAGGGGGGCTATAGCAATCAGCCCCAGCATTTT.

The chain combines TRBV6-5 with TRBJ2-1; D is uncertain. The CDR3 contains 13 residues. Trimming stripped 2 bases from V and 7 bases from J, with 9 bases between. CDR1 and CDR2 (germline): MNHEY, SVGAGI. This CDR3 is CASSYLQLNEQFF. In DNA, the CDR3 is TGTGCCAGCAGTTACCTCCAGCTGAATGAGCAGTTCTTC.

The chain joins TRBV16 to TRBJ2-1, with 8 nucleotides matching TRBD2. This CDR3 contains 15 residues. Germline CDR1 reads KGHSY; CDR2 reads FQNENV. With 0 bases clipped from V and 8 bases from J, the junction kept 6 bases outside the gene matches. CDR3 sequence: CASSQSSGILHEQFF. The DNA of the CDR3 is TGTGCCAGCAGCCAATCTAGCGGGATCCTCCATGAGCAGTTCTTC.

This chain links TRBV5-4 with TRBJ2-1, with D perhaps being TRBD1 or TRBD2 (5 bases each). The CDR3 runs to 13 residues. The germline V gene encodes CDR1 SGHNT and CDR2 YYREEE (reference sequence). Trimming stripped 1 base from V and 6 bases from J, with 8 bases between. The CDR3 loop is CASSLYGTNEQFF. CDR3 nucleotides: TGTGCCAGCAGCTTGTACGGGACCAATGAGCAGTTCTTC.